The 29 T cell receptor beta chains presented below share a single source sample, sequenced in a study of blood T cell repertoires in COVID-19. Profiled with immunoSEQ multiplex PCR; TCRdb holds only in-frame clones, not every one. Seen here are approximately 190,000 clones, 70% to 90% observed once, and the top ten hold approximately 5%. The sequencing sample was made of peripheral blood. The receptors here all came from a woman aged 70-85 years with active or convalescent COVID-19.

The chain couples TRBV7-3 to TRBJ1-1, with TRBD1 as a possible D gene (6 bases). The germline V gene has CDR1 SGHTA and CDR2 FQGTGA. There are 14 residues in the CDR3. The V end was cut by 3 bases, the J end by 4 bases, with 12 bases between. The CDR3 DNA sequence: TGTGCCAGCAGCTTGGCGGGGGCCCCCACTGAAGCTTTCTTT. It encodes CASSLAGAPTEAFF.

The CDR3 loop is CASSLLPPPSGWPGNEQFF. CDR3 DNA sequence: TGTGCCAGCAGTTTATTGCCCCCGCCTAGCGGGTGGCCAGGGAATGAGCAGTTCTTC. This chain connects TRBV27 to TRBJ2-1; 8 positions match TRBD2. CDR1 is MNHEY and CDR2 is SMNVEV in the germline V gene (reference sequence). The V segment lost 1 base and the J segment 7 bases; nucleotides outside the gene matches: 18. CDR3 size: 19 residues.

V usage is TRBV5-1 and J usage is TRBJ2-3; perhaps TRBD2 as D (6 bases). V was trimmed by 0 bases and J by 2 bases, leaving 13 bases between them. Germline CDR1 reads SGHRS; CDR2 reads YFSETQ. The length of the CDR3 is 16 residues. CDR3 nucleotide sequence: TGCGCCAGCAGCTTGGAGGGGCTAGCGAACACAGATACGCAGTATTTT. This gives the protein CASSLEGLANTDTQYF.

The chain carries TRBV6-1 and TRBJ2-5, with 9 bases lining up with TRBD2. V shed 2 bases, J shed 5 bases, and the junction held 9 bases outside the gene matches. This CDR3 has 16 residues. CDR1 and CDR2 (germline): MNHNS, SASEGT. The CDR3 sequence is CASSEFAGGPRETQYF. DNA for the CDR3: TGTGCCAGCAGTGAATTTGCGGGAGGGCCGCGGGAGACCCAGTACTTC.

This chain joins TRBV28 and TRBJ1-4; no clear D gene. Trimming shortened V by 4 bases and J by 12 bases, and 15 bases separated the two germline ends. The CDR3 runs to 13 residues. Per germline, CDR1 MDHEN and CDR2 SYDVKM. Written as DNA, the CDR3 is TGTGCCAGCAGTTCCACCGGGAGTCCTCAACTGTTTTTT. This encodes CASSSTGSPQLFF. Combining the CDR3 with reference TRBV28 and TRBJ1-4 gives the whole variable domain DVKVTQSSRYLVKRTGEKVFLECVQDMDHENMFWYRQDPGLGLRLIYFSYDVKMKEKGDIPEGYSVSREKKERFSLILESASTNQTSMYLCASSSTGSPQLFFGSGTQLSVL.

V usage is TRBV5-4 and J usage is TRBJ2-6; 9 bases map to TRBD1. The CDR3 totals 18 residues. In germline, CDR1 is SGHNT, CDR2 YYREEE (reference sequence). V lost 4 bases to trimming and J lost 0 bases; unmatched junction nucleotides: 8. DNA of the CDR3: TGTGCCAGCAGCGTGGGACAGGGAGGAGCCTCTGGGGCCAACGTCCTGACTTTC. Translating it yields CASSVGQGGASGANVLTF.

This chain uses TRBV7-2 with TRBJ2-7, with a weak D call TRBD2 (6 bases). Per germline, CDR1 SGHTA and CDR2 FQGNSA. V was trimmed by 5 bases and J by 7 bases, leaving 21 bases between them. This CDR3 has 15 residues. Here the CDR3 DNA reads TGTGCCAGCAGCAGAATAGCGGTTTGGGGTGGTGAGCAGTACTTC. Protein sequence: CASSRIAVWGGEQYF.

The V and J genes are TRBV4-1 and TRBJ1-3; D remains ambiguous. The germline V gene has CDR1 MGHRA and CDR2 YSYEKL. Trimming cost V 2 bases and J 0 bases, with 8 bases left between them. CDR3 length: 15 amino acids. CDR3 amino acids: CASSQIADSGNTIYF. Here the CDR3 DNA reads TGCGCCAGCAGCCAAATCGCGGACTCTGGAAACACCATATATTTT.

The genes are TRBV20-1 and TRBJ2-3, with 12 bases fitting TRBD2. The V gene's germline CDR1 is DFQATT and CDR2 SNEGSKA (reference sequence). The CDR3 is made up of 17 amino acids. Trimming took 3 bases from V and 2 from J; bases not matched to a gene: 9. The CDR3 DNA reads TGCAGTGCTAGTTGGCTAGCGGGAGGGCCTATCACAGATACGCAGTATTTT. Its translation is CSASWLAGGPITDTQYF.

The genes are TRBV4-1 and TRBJ2-7; perhaps TRBD2 as D (6 bases). The CDR3 totals 15 residues. V was pared by 4 bases and J by 3 bases, with 16 bases between. CDR1 MGHRA and CDR2 YSYEKL come from the germline V gene. CDR3 DNA: TGCGCCAGCAGCCCAGAAGTCCAGGGACTCTACGAGCAGTACTTC. Translated, it gives CASSPEVQGLYEQYF.

The chain is built from TRBV5-1 and TRBJ1-2; perhaps TRBD1 as D (5 bases). The V gene lost 4 bases and the J gene lost 7 bases, with 14 bases spanning the gap. Germline loops: CDR1 SGHRS, CDR2 YFSETQ. The CDR3 has 13 amino acids. CDR3 region: CASSAPGRGGYTF. CDR3 DNA: TGCGCCAGCAGCGCTCCGGGGAGGGGTGGCTACACCTTC.

The genes are TRBV5-1 and TRBJ1-1, with D unresolved. Looked up from germline, CDR1 is SGHRS and CDR2 is YFSETQ. The CDR3 runs 13 residues. Trimming removed 7 bases at V and 0 bases at J, with 10 bases between. Here the CDR3 reads CASSTNMNTEAFF. DNA of the CDR3: TGCGCCAGCTCAACAAACATGAACACTGAAGCTTTCTTT.

This clone was seen once. The V and J genes are TRBV5-1 and TRBJ1-4, with D perhaps matching TRBD1 (6 bases). The CDR3 has 15 residues. Trimming took 0 bases from V and 4 from J, leaving 10 bases between them. The V gene's germline CDR1 is SGHRS and CDR2 YFSETQ. CDR3 bases: TGCGCCAGCAGCTTGGCAGGGGCTAATAATGAAAAACTGTTTTTT. Amino acid sequence: CASSLAGANNEKLFF.

This chain joins TRBV28 and TRBJ1-1; TRBD1 agrees at 8 bases. Germline-derived CDR1 and CDR2 are MDHEN and SYDVKM. V lost 5 bases, J lost 4 bases, and 6 bases stayed unmatched. This CDR3 region has 14 residues. CDR3 sequence reads: CASSARGLGTEAFF. The CDR3, as DNA: TGTGCCAGCAGTGCCAGGGGGCTCGGCACTGAAGCTTTCTTT.

This sequence joins TRBV27 and TRBJ1-2; 10 positions match TRBD1. The CDR3 is 17 amino acids. CDR1 and CDR2 from the germline V gene are MNHEY and SMNVEV (reference sequence). V dropped 10 bases and J dropped 3; count of bases not matched to a gene: 17. CDR3 DNA sequence: TGTGCCACCGCAGGGGGGGACAGGGGCCCCTATTACTATGGCTACACCTTC. It codes for CATAGGDRGPYYYGYTF.

The gene calls are TRBV6-5 and TRBJ2-4, with D perhaps matching TRBD2 (6 bases). The CDR3 contains 14 residues. Germline V gene lookup returns CDR1 MNHEY and CDR2 SVGAGI. V lost 2 bases and J 10 bases, leaving 15 bases between the germline ends. CDR3 in amino acids: CASSYRWGEGIQYF. CDR3 coding DNA: TGTGCCAGCAGTTACCGTTGGGGGGAAGGTATTCAGTACTTC.

J is TRBJ2-2 and V is TRBV7-2; the D gene is possibly TRBD2 (6 bases). Germline CDR1 SGHTA, CDR2 FQGNSA. The CDR3 has 16 residues. Trimming removed 3 bases at V and 6 bases at J, with 17 bases between. This CDR3 is CASSFSAGRIAGELFF. CDR3 nucleotide sequence: TGTGCCAGCAGCTTTTCGGCGGGGAGAATCGCCGGGGAGCTGTTTTTT.

The chain recombines TRBV9 with TRBJ2-4, with 10 bases matching TRBD2. V lost 3 bases and J lost 0; bases outside the gene matches: 9. The germline V gene encodes CDR1 SGDLS and CDR2 YYNGEE. CDR3 length: 18 residues. CDR3 protein: CASSATSGPTIAKNIQYF. The DNA of the CDR3 is TGTGCCAGCAGCGCGACTAGCGGGCCCACCATAGCCAAAAACATTCAGTACTTC.

This clone turned up a few times. The genes are TRBV2 and TRBJ2-1, with D possibly TRBD2 on 6 matching bases. The CDR3 is 16 residues long. V was trimmed by 1 base and J by 5 bases, leaving 15 bases between them. Germline CDR1 SNHLY, CDR2 FYNNEI. The CDR3: CASSEGLAVRNNEQFF. The CDR3 DNA follows: TGTGCCAGCAGTGAAGGGTTAGCGGTGCGAAACAATGAGCAGTTCTTC.

The chain uses TRBV7-8 and TRBJ1-1; possibly TRBD1 for D (6 bases). The germline gives CDR1 SGHVS, CDR2 FQNEAQ. This CDR3 contains 14 residues. The V gene lost 5 bases and the J gene lost 0 bases, with 10 bases spanning the gap. This chain's CDR3 is CASSSRGMNTEAFF. The CDR3 DNA follows: TGTGCCAGCAGCAGCAGGGGAATGAACACTGAAGCTTTCTTT.

The J gene is TRBJ2-7, the V gene TRBV28, with a tentative D call TRBD1 (6 bases). This CDR3 has 15 amino acids. V was shortened by 5 bases and J by 0 bases, with 14 bases between the two germline ends. Germline CDR1 and CDR2: MDHEN and SYDVKM. CDR3 sequence: CASSPAQGFSYEQYF. For the CDR3, the DNA is TGTGCCAGCAGTCCGGCTCAGGGGTTCTCCTACGAGCAGTACTTC. The full variable domain, in which reference TRBV28 and TRBJ2-7 provide the parts outside the CDR3, is DVKVTQSSRYLVKRTGEKVFLECVQDMDHENMFWYRQDPGLGLRLIYFSYDVKMKEKGDIPEGYSVSREKKERFSLILESASTNQTSMYLCASSPAQGFSYEQYFGPGTRLTVT.

The chain has TRBV28 and TRBJ1-5; TRBD1 agrees at 11 bases. V lost 3 bases, J lost 2 bases, and 9 bases stayed unmatched. The CDR3 is 18 residues long. Germline lookup yields CDR1 MDHEN and CDR2 SYDVKM. The CDR3 here is CASSFGGTGGFGNQPQHF. As DNA, the CDR3 is TGTGCCAGCAGTTTTGGGGGGACAGGGGGATTTGGCAATCAGCCCCAGCATTTT.

The V call is TRBV7-9, the J call TRBJ2-2; the D gene is possibly TRBD1 (6 bases). The CDR3 has 16 residues. The V end lost 4 bases, the J end lost 1 base, and 13 bases lay between the germline ends. From germline, CDR1 is SEHNR and CDR2 FQNEAQ (reference sequence). The DNA of the CDR3 is TGTGCCAGCAGCTACACCAGGGGCGGGAACACCGGGGAGCTGTTTTTT. It translates to CASSYTRGGNTGELFF.

This sequence joins TRBV12-3 or TRBV12-4 and TRBJ2-1; D perhaps matches TRBD2 (5 bases). The germline V and J ends were trimmed by 5 bases and 9 bases, with 14 bases remaining between them. The CDR3 loop spans 13 amino acids. CDR3 in DNA: TGTGCCAGCAGTCTTCTTGGCGCGGGTGAGCAGTTCTTC. It encodes CASSLLGAGEQFF.

The J gene is TRBJ2-5, the V gene TRBV24-1; D remains ambiguous. Looked up from germline, CDR1 is KGHDR and CDR2 is SFDVKD. The V and J ends lost 2 bases and 5 bases respectively, with 8 bases between them. The CDR3 loop spans 13 amino acids. The chain's CDR3 is CATSDSTYETQYF. The CDR3 coding sequence is TGTGCCACCAGTGATTCGACATATGAGACCCAGTACTTC.

Here the CDR3 DNA reads TGCGCCAGCAGCTTGGGACTCCAAACTGAGCAGTTCTTC. Translating gives CASSLGLQTEQFF. The chain combines TRBV5-1 with TRBJ2-1; D gene unclear. V lost 0 bases, J lost 9 bases, and 10 bases lay in between. Germline CDR1 is SGHRS and CDR2 is YFSETQ. This CDR3 has 13 amino acids.

The V call is TRBV6-4, the J call TRBJ2-1; perhaps TRBD2 as D (6 bases). Trimming removed 4 bases from V and 4 bases from J, with 14 bases in between. Germline V gene data show CDR1 as MRHNA and CDR2 as SNTAGT. CDR3 length equals 15 residues. The CDR3 here is CASSVEGEEYNEQFF. The CDR3 bases are TGTGCCAGCAGTGTTGAAGGGGAGGAGTACAATGAGCAGTTCTTC.

The count of this clone is one. The chain links TRBV15 to TRBJ1-3; D unclear. This CDR3 is built from 15 residues. Looked up from germline, CDR1 is LNHNV and CDR2 is YYDKDF (reference sequence). V dropped 0 bases and J dropped 4 bases, with 10 bases sitting between them. The CDR3 sequence: CATSRESGGGNTIYF. CDR3 coding DNA: TGTGCCACCAGCAGAGAGTCAGGAGGCGGAAACACCATATATTTT.

The chain carries TRBV7-8 and TRBJ1-5; TRBD1 might be the D (5 bases). CDR3 length: 15 amino acids. The germline V gene has CDR1 SGHVS and CDR2 FQNEAQ. Trimming shortened V by 7 bases and J by 1 base, and 14 bases separated the two germline ends. The CDR3 sequence: CASTPAKGSNQPQHF. DNA of the CDR3: TGTGCCAGCACCCCCGCGAAGGGGAGCAATCAGCCCCAGCATTTT.